These T cell receptor beta chains were read from a single sample in a study of metastatic and nonmetastatic thyroid tumors. From the PCR reads, TCRdb re-called clones with MiXCR. The sample records more than 20,000 clones, approximately 35% being singletons. Sequenced sample: blood. The origin of the receptors is a male donor with papillary thyroid cancer or a benign thyroid nodule (not recorded which). Some clones in this sample may be carry-over from other donors' samples. Both conserved end residues are trimmed from each CDR3. The order of the fields is V gene, CDR3 protein.

V: TRBV7-8
CDR3: ASSFRPGQDAVSYEQY

V: TRBV6-5
CDR3: ASAKLETQY

V: TRBV5-1
CDR3: ASSFSLAGGRDEQF

V: TRBV18
CDR3: ASSPSQGYEQY

V: TRBV6-5
CDR3: ASSWGLDQPQH

V: TRBV27
CDR3: ASKVISGTNEQY

V: TRBV19
CDR3: ASTPGTGRYNYGYT

V: TRBV30
CDR3: AWSSRDRDYNEQF

V: TRBV11-3
CDR3: ASSLTKGETQY

V: TRBV19
CDR3: ASSGTLQQPQH

V: TRBV5-1
CDR3: ASSLVAGAVETQY

V: TRBV24-1
CDR3: ATTAGVANTGELF

V: TRBV5-6
CDR3: ASSLAFLAGGHGTQY

V: TRBV20-1
CDR3: SAPDESSYEQY

V: TRBV12-3/TRBV12-4
CDR3: ASSWTGPSYEQY

V: TRBV5-1
CDR3: ASSLVGEENYGYT

V: TRBV28
CDR3: ASSLTSGRLEQY

V: TRBV4-1
CDR3: ASSSPGRSSYEQY

V: TRBV12-3/TRBV12-4
CDR3: ASSPLGGEETQY

V: TRBV5-1
CDR3: ASSLFNNEQF

V: TRBV24-1
CDR3: ATSDPRTSGDEQF

V: TRBV7-8
CDR3: ASSLALAGPPDEQY

V: TRBV4-3
CDR3: ASSQDPGGSSYEQY

V: TRBV6-9
CDR3: ASNGTGDNEQY

V: TRBV12-3/TRBV12-4
CDR3: ASKVYGAGELF

V: TRBV4-1
CDR3: ASSQPVGGREQY

V: TRBV11-3
CDR3: ASSFSGAGELF

V: TRBV20-1
CDR3: SAWDRGNENTIY

V: TRBV18
CDR3: ASSPPGQGAYEQY

V: TRBV19
CDR3: ASSLSWTSYGYT

V: TRBV6-1
CDR3: ASSSSDAYEQY

V: TRBV28
CDR3: ASSPIKGPGADTQY

V: TRBV6-2/TRBV6-3
CDR3: ASTRQTNQPQH

V: TRBV7-6
CDR3: ASRESAITTDTQY

V: TRBV7-2
CDR3: ASSLMRGPGIHNEQF

V: TRBV27
CDR3: ASREQSNEKLF